One and the same sample provided the 32 T cell receptor beta chains below, sequenced in a study of cytomegalovirus exposure and HLA in healthy donors. Profiling relied on immunoSEQ multiplex PCR, and the TCRdb table lists in-frame clones only, not all of them. Here the sample spans 70,000 to 80,000 clones, about 93% being singletons. Sample: PBMCs. The origin of the receptors is a woman aged 18-30 years in good health and CMV-seropositive.

The chain carries TRBV5-1 and TRBJ1-5, with 8 bases matching TRBD1. The germline gives CDR1 SGHRS, CDR2 YFSETQ. Trimming at V came to 0 bases and at J to 3 bases, leaving 5 bases not matched to a gene. The CDR3 sequence is 16 residues long. The CDR3 here is CASSLGAGQVNQPQHF. The CDR3 DNA reads as TGCGCCAGCAGCTTGGGAGCGGGACAGGTCAATCAGCCCCAGCATTTT. Filled out from reference TRBV5-1 and TRBJ1-5, the complete variable domain reads KAGVTQTPRYLIKTRGQQVTLSCSPISGHRSVSWYQQTPGQGLQFLFEYFSETQRNKGNFPGRFSGRQFSNSRSEMNVSTLELGDSALYLCASSLGAGQVNQPQHFGDGTRLSIL.

The chain employs TRBV28 and TRBJ1-1; D unclear. Germline V lookup: CDR1 MDHEN, CDR2 SYDVKM. V lost 1 base to trimming and J lost 1 base, with 10 bases between them. The CDR3 runs 15 residues. CDR3 DNA: TGTGCCAGCAGTTTATTCCCGGGAACGAACACTGAAGCTTTCTTT. As protein: CASSLFPGTNTEAFF. Variable domain in full (rest from reference TRBV28 and TRBJ1-1): DVKVTQSSRYLVKRTGEKVFLECVQDMDHENMFWYRQDPGLGLRLIYFSYDVKMKEKGDIPEGYSVSREKKERFSLILESASTNQTSMYLCASSLFPGTNTEAFFGQGTRLTVV.

The rearrangement joins TRBV5-1 to TRBJ2-7; TRBD2 agrees at 9 bases. There are 17 residues in the CDR3. Per the germline V gene, CDR1 is SGHRS and CDR2 is YFSETQ. V shed 3 bases and J 0 bases; nucleotides not matched to a gene: 10. CDR3 nucleotide sequence: TGCGCCAGCAGCTCCGCGACTAGCGGTCCTTACTCCTACGAGCAGTACTTC. Protein sequence: CASSSATSGPYSYEQYF.

CDR3 loop: CASSRTRRRDGSPLHF. The CDR3 bases are TGTGCCAGCAGTCGAACCCGTAGGAGGGATGGCTCACCCCTCCACTTT. The chain employs TRBV2 and TRBJ1-6; D not resolved. Germline CDR1 SNHLY, CDR2 FYNNEI. V lost 5 bases and J 10 bases, leaving 21 bases between the germline ends. This CDR3 has 16 residues.

The chain is built from TRBV29-1 and TRBJ2-2, with D tentatively TRBD2 (6 bases). The CDR3 totals 15 residues. CDR1 SQVTM and CDR2 ANQGSEA come from the germline V gene. The V gene lost 3 bases and the J gene lost 1 base, with 12 bases spanning the gap. The CDR3 sequence is CSVDLREGNTGELFF. The CDR3 DNA sequence: TGCAGCGTTGATTTGCGGGAAGGGAACACCGGGGAGCTGTTTTTT.

The rearrangement uses TRBV4-3 and TRBJ2-5; TRBD2 matches at 10 bases. The CDR3 has 16 amino acids. Germline assignment: CDR1 LGHNA and CDR2 YSLEER. Trimming at V came to 4 bases and at J to 7 bases, leaving 12 bases not matched to a gene. CDR3 sequence: CASSRYLAGEGGTQYF. CDR3 bases: TGCGCCAGCAGCCGATACCTAGCGGGAGAGGGAGGGACCCAGTACTTC.

CDR3 nucleotides: TGTGCCAGCAGACGACCCGGGGGGTCCCTCACAGATACGCAGTATTTT. The encoded protein is CASRRPGGSLTDTQYF. V usage is TRBV11-2 and J usage is TRBJ2-3; TRBD2 matches 7 bases. V dropped 6 bases and J dropped 2; count of bases not matched to a gene: 11. Per germline, CDR1 SGHAT and CDR2 FQNNGV. The CDR3 totals 16 residues.

This rearrangement joins TRBV27 to TRBJ1-1, with TRBD1 as a possible D gene (5 bases). V dropped 5 bases and J dropped 0 bases, with 16 bases sitting between them. This CDR3 contains 16 residues. CDR1 MNHEY and CDR2 SMNVEV come from the germline V gene (reference sequence). CDR3 sequence: CASSNRSPPLNTEAFF. The CDR3 nucleotides are TGTGCCAGCAGTAACAGGTCCCCGCCCCTGAACACTGAAGCTTTCTTT.

This chain connects TRBV5-4 to TRBJ1-4; tentatively, D is TRBD1 (5 bases). Germline V lookup: CDR1 SGHNT, CDR2 YYREEE (reference sequence). Trimming pared 4 bases from V and 7 bases from J, leaving 17 bases between. The length of the CDR3 is 15 residues. DNA of the CDR3: TGTGCCAGCAGCCGGCTCACGGGGGAGGGTGAAAAACTGTTTTTT. It is translated as CASSRLTGEGEKLFF. Supplemented by reference TRBV5-4 and TRBJ1-4, the full variable domain reads ETGVTQSPTHLIKTRGQQVTLRCSSQSGHNTVSWYQQALGQGPQFIFQYYREEENGRGNFPPRFSGLQFPNYSSELNVNALELDDSALYLCASSRLTGEGEKLFFGSGTQLSVL.

This chain connects TRBV4-1 to TRBJ1-4; unclear D gene. Trimming pared 0 bases from V and 10 bases from J, leaving 12 bases between. From germline, CDR1 is MGHRA and CDR2 YSYEKL. The CDR3 contains 14 residues. DNA for the CDR3: TGCGCCAGCAGCCAAGATGGTAATGGAGGAAAACTGTTTTTT. This translates into CASSQDGNGGKLFF.

The chain joins TRBV7-2 to TRBJ2-3; D may be TRBD2 (5 bases). The CDR3 loop spans 15 amino acids. The V gene lost 1 base and the J gene lost 4 bases, with 12 bases spanning the gap. Per the germline V gene, CDR1 is SGHTA and CDR2 is FQGNSA. In nucleotides, the CDR3 is TGTGCCAGCAGCTTAGTGTCCGGGAAGGCAGATACGCAGTATTTT. This translates into CASSLVSGKADTQYF.

The chain joins TRBV10-2 to TRBJ1-2; D is unresolved. The germline gives CDR1 WSHSY, CDR2 SAAADI. Between the trimmed V and J ends, which lost 5 bases and 3 bases, there was a span of 19 bases. This CDR3 is 16 amino acids long. The CDR3 region has the DNA TGCGCCAGCAGTTTAGGTTTGGGAGAGGGCCACTATGGCTACACCTTC. This translates into CASSLGLGEGHYGYTF.

This chain links TRBV7-9 with TRBJ2-7; a weak D match, TRBD2 (5 bases). This CDR3 comprises 14 residues. Trimming took off 0 bases at V and 3 bases at J, with 9 bases between the two ends. Germline loops: CDR1 SEHNR, CDR2 FQNEAQ (reference sequence). In DNA, the CDR3 is TGTGCCAGCAGCTTAGCGGTCGGGGTCTACGAGCAGTACTTC. Residues: CASSLAVGVYEQYF. The whole variable domain, remainder taken from reference TRBV7-9 and TRBJ2-7, is DTGVSQNPRHKITKRGQNVTFRCDPISEHNRLYWYRQTLGQGPEFLTYFQNEAQLEKSRLLSDRFSAERPKGSFSTLEIQRTEQGDSAMYLCASSLAVGVYEQYFGPGTRLTVT.

The chain employs TRBV6-1 and TRBJ2-3, with TRBD2 matching 12 bases. V gave up 5 bases and J gave up 4 bases; unmatched junction bases: 4. Germline lookup yields CDR1 MNHNS and CDR2 SASEGT. The length of the CDR3 is 15 residues. The CDR3 DNA follows: TGTGCCAGCAGTCGGACTAGCGGGGAGGCAGATACGCAGTATTTT. Protein product: CASSRTSGEADTQYF.

The V call is TRBV19, the J call TRBJ2-7; 8 positions agree with TRBD1. Trimming removed 5 bases from V and 3 bases from J; junction bases left unmatched: 15. Germline loops: CDR1 LNHDA, CDR2 SQIVND (reference sequence). The CDR3 has 17 amino acids. Here the CDR3 reads CASSGGTGRHVDYEQYF. As DNA, the CDR3 is TGTGCCAGTAGTGGCGGGACAGGAAGACACGTCGACTACGAGCAGTACTTC.

J is TRBJ2-1 and V is TRBV28, with D perhaps TRBD1 (5 bases). The germline V and J ends were trimmed by 5 bases and 9 bases, with 14 bases remaining between them. The CDR3 loop spans 13 amino acids. Germline values: CDR1 MDHEN, CDR2 SYDVKM. CDR3 protein: CASSIQGSFEQFF. Here the CDR3 DNA reads TGTGCCAGCAGTATCCAGGGATCTTTTGAGCAGTTCTTC. The full variable domain, with the rest looked up from reference TRBV28 and TRBJ2-1, is DVKVTQSSRYLVKRTGEKVFLECVQDMDHENMFWYRQDPGLGLRLIYFSYDVKMKEKGDIPEGYSVSREKKERFSLILESASTNQTSMYLCASSIQGSFEQFFGPGTRLTVL.

The chain links TRBV7-9 to TRBJ1-2, with 7 bases matching TRBD1. J lost 6 bases, V lost 1 base, and 17 bases had no gene match. The CDR3 has 18 amino acids. Germline lookup yields CDR1 SEHNR and CDR2 FQNEAQ (reference sequence). CDR3 protein: CASSLDFPFTGTAHGYTF. DNA of the CDR3: TGTGCCAGCAGCTTAGACTTCCCCTTTACCGGGACAGCCCATGGCTACACCTTC.

This clone was seen just once. The chain couples TRBV11-2 to TRBJ1-5; a weak D match, TRBD1 (5 bases). The germline gives CDR1 SGHAT, CDR2 FQNNGV. The V end lost 1 base, the J end lost 3 bases, and 13 bases lay between the germline ends. The CDR3 contains 16 residues. The CDR3 loop reads CASSLGTTGDNQPQHF. The DNA for the CDR3 is TGTGCCAGCAGCTTAGGAACGACGGGGGACAATCAGCCCCAGCATTTT.

The chain uses TRBV7-9 and TRBJ2-7; the match to TRBD1 covers 8 bases. J gave up 5 bases and V 5 bases, and 11 bases lay outside the gene matches. This CDR3 comprises 15 residues. Germline values: CDR1 SEHNR, CDR2 FQNEAQ (reference sequence). CDR3 region: CASSAQQGVVNEQYF. DNA for the CDR3: TGTGCCAGCAGCGCCCAACAGGGGGTCGTCAACGAGCAGTACTTC.

V is TRBV30 and J is TRBJ2-7; the D gene is possibly TRBD1 (6 bases). The V and J ends lost 1 base and 6 bases respectively, with 13 bases between them. The germline CDR1 and CDR2 sequences are GTSNPN and SVGIG (reference sequence). The CDR3 extends over 13 amino acids. The CDR3 DNA is TGTGCCTGGAGTGCGATTCAGGGGCGCGAGCAGTACTTC. Protein: CAWSAIQGREQYF.

This rearrangement joins TRBV6-1 to TRBJ2-7; 9 bases align to TRBD1. With 6 bases clipped from V and 3 bases from J, the junction kept 6 bases outside the gene matches. Germline loops: CDR1 MNHNS, CDR2 SASEGT. The CDR3 totals 14 residues. CDR3 amino acids: CASRDQGQGYEQYF. The CDR3 nucleotides are TGTGCCAGCAGAGACCAGGGACAGGGCTACGAGCAGTACTTC.

The chain uses TRBV19 and TRBJ2-3, with 12 bases fitting TRBD2. Germline CDR1 is LNHDA and CDR2 is SQIVND (reference sequence). The CDR3 runs to 16 residues. V was clipped by 4 bases and J by 2 bases; unmatched bases: 4. CDR3 amino acids: CASSTRLAGDTDTQYF. DNA of the CDR3: TGTGCCAGTAGTACTCGACTAGCGGGGGACACAGATACGCAGTATTTT.

The chain has TRBV6-5 and TRBJ2-2; 8 bases line up with TRBD2. CDR3 size: 15 residues. Germline CDR1 reads MNHEY; CDR2 reads SVGAGI. Trimming took 6 bases from V and 7 from J; bases not matched to a gene: 10. The CDR3 loop is CASSPLGTRIGELFF. Here the CDR3 DNA reads TGTGCCAGCAGCCCTCTCGGGACTAGAATCGGGGAGCTGTTTTTT.

This clone appeared a single time. The CDR3 protein is CASSPTGIPYGYTF. In DNA form, the CDR3 reads TGTGCCAGCAGTCCTACAGGGATCCCCTATGGCTACACCTTC. The rearrangement joins TRBV27 to TRBJ1-2; tentative D call: TRBD1 (6 bases). This CDR3 is 14 amino acids long. Trimming left V 5 bases short and J 4 bases short, with 14 bases between. Germline values: CDR1 MNHEY, CDR2 SMNVEV (reference sequence).

V is TRBV11-2 and J is TRBJ2-5, with 15 bases identical to TRBD2. CDR3 length: 18 amino acids. Germline V gives CDR1 SGHAT, CDR2 FQNNGV. With V trimmed by 5 bases and J by 4 bases, 11 bases remained unmatched. In nucleotides, the CDR3 is TGTGCCAGCAGCCGACAAGGACTAGCGGGGGGGCCCCGAGAGACCCAGTACTTC. Translating it yields CASSRQGLAGGPRETQYF.

V and J are TRBV4-2 and TRBJ2-7; 8 bases map to TRBD2. Germline V gene lookup returns CDR1 LGHNA and CDR2 YNFKEQ. V dropped 0 bases and J dropped 0; count of bases not matched to a gene: 19. CDR3 size: 21 residues. CDR3 coding DNA: TGTGCCAGCAGCCAAGACCCTAGGCGGCTAGCGGGCGGGGAGAGCTCCTACGAGCAGTACTTC. Translated, it gives CASSQDPRRLAGGESSYEQYF.

The chain is built from TRBV5-6 and TRBJ2-5, with 9 bases identical to TRBD1. Germline CDR1 is SGHDT and CDR2 is YYEEEE. Germline trimming cut 4 bases from V and 5 bases from J; bases unmatched to any gene: 3. The CDR3 runs to 13 residues. The CDR3 DNA reads TGTGCCAGCAGCCGGACAGGGGAGGAGACCCAGTACTTC. This sequence encodes CASSRTGEETQYF. Full variable domain (remainder filled in from reference TRBV5-6 and TRBJ2-5): DAGVTQSPTHLIKTRGQQVTLRCSPKSGHDTVSWYQQALGQGPQFIFQYYEEEERQRGNFPDRFSGHQFPNYSSELNVNALLLGDSALYLCASSRTGEETQYFGPGTRLLVL.

This sequence joins TRBV5-5 and TRBJ2-5; a weak D match, TRBD2 (5 bases). Trimming removed 2 bases from V and 0 bases from J, with 11 bases in between. Germline V CDR1 and CDR2: SGHKS, YYEKEE (reference sequence). The CDR3 is 15 amino acids. The CDR3 bases are TGTGCCAGCAGCTTTAGCGTCACACACCAAGAGACCCAGTACTTC. Encoded protein: CASSFSVTHQETQYF.

The count of this clone is one. The chain has TRBV28 and TRBJ1-3, with D perhaps TRBD1 (5 bases). V was clipped by 3 bases and J by 0 bases, with 18 bases between them. The V gene's germline CDR1 is MDHEN and CDR2 SYDVKM. The CDR3 sequence is 18 residues long. Here the CDR3 reads CASSLEIGGDLSGNTIYF. The CDR3 nucleotides read TGTGCCAGCAGTTTGGAGATCGGGGGGGATCTCTCTGGAAACACCATATATTTT. The full variable domain, with the rest looked up from reference TRBV28 and TRBJ1-3, is DVKVTQSSRYLVKRTGEKVFLECVQDMDHENMFWYRQDPGLGLRLIYFSYDVKMKEKGDIPEGYSVSREKKERFSLILESASTNQTSMYLCASSLEIGGDLSGNTIYFGEGSWLTVV.

The V gene is TRBV6-5, the J gene TRBJ1-6; 7 positions match TRBD1. Unmatched junction bases numbered 5, after V lost 3 bases and J lost 9 bases. In germline, CDR1 is MNHEY, CDR2 SVGAGI. CDR3 size: 14 residues. Here the CDR3 DNA reads TGTGCCAGCAGTTATCGGCAGGGGGGTTCACCCCTCCACTTT. This codes for CASSYRQGGSPLHF.

This clone was counted a single time. This chain uses TRBV5-1 with TRBJ2-3; D remains unclear. This CDR3 is built from 14 residues. Trimming shortened V by 0 bases and J by 0 bases, and 5 bases separated the two germline ends. CDR1 is SGHRS, CDR2 YFSETQ, per germline. Here the CDR3 DNA reads TGCGCCAGCAGCTTGGACCAGAGCACAGATACGCAGTATTTT. Its translation is CASSLDQSTDTQYF.

The chain joins TRBV28 to TRBJ1-1; D not certain. Germline loops: CDR1 MDHEN, CDR2 SYDVKM. The CDR3 is 13 amino acids. The germline V and J ends were trimmed by 0 bases and 8 bases, with 10 bases remaining between them. The CDR3 nucleotides read TGTGCCAGCAGTTTATGGGGGAGTCACGAAGCTTTCTTT. Its protein is CASSLWGSHEAFF.